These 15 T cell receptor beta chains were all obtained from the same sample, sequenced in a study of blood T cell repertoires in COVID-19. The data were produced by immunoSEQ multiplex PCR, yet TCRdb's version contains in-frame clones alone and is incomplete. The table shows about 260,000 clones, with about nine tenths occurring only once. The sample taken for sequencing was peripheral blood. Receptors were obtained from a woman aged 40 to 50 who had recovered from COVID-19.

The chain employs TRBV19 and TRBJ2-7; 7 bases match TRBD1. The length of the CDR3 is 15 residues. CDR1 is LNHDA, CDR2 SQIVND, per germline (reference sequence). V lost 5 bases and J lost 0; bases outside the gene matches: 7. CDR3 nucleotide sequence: TGTGCCAGTAGTTCCAGTAAGGGGGCCTCCTACGAGCAGTACTTC. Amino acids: CASSSSKGASYEQYF.

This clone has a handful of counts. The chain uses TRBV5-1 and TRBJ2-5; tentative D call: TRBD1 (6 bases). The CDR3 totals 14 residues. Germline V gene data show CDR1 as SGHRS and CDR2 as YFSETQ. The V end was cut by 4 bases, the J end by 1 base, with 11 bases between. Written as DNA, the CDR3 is TGCGCCAGCAGCAAGGGGACATCCCAAGAGACCCAGTACTTC. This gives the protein CASSKGTSQETQYF.

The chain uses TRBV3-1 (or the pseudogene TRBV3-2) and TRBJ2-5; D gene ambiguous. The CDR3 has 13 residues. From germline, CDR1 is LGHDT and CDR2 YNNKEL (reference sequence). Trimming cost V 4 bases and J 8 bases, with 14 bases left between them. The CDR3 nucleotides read TGTGCCAGCAGCCTATCTACTCGGTTAACCCAGTACTTC. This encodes CASSLSTRLTQYF.

The CDR3 sequence: CATGYGDGYTF. The CDR3 DNA reads as TGTGCCACCGGATACGGAGATGGCTACACCTTC. V gene TRBV10-3 combines with J gene TRBJ1-2; no firm D call. The CDR3 has 11 residues. Trimming stripped 10 bases from V and 6 bases from J, with 12 bases between. CDR1 is ENHRY, CDR2 SYGVKD, per germline.

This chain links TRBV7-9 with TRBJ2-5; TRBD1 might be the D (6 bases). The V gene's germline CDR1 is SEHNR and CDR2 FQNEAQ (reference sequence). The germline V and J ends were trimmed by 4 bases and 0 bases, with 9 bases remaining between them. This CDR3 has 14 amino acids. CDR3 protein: CASSSGTHQETQYF. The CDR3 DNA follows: TGTGCCAGCAGCTCCGGGACACACCAAGAGACCCAGTACTTC.

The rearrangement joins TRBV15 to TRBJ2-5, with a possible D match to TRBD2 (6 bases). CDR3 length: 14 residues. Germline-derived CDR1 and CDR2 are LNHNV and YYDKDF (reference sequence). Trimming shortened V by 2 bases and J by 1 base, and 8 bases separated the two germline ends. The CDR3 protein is CATSRRDSQETQYF. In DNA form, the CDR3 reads TGTGCCACCAGCAGACGGGACTCCCAAGAGACCCAGTACTTC.

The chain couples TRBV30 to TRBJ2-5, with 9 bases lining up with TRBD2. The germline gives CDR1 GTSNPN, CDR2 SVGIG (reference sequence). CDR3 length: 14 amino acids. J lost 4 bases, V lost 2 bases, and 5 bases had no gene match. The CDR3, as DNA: TGTGCCTGGAGTTCCGCGGGGGGGCTAGAGACCCAGTACTTC. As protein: CAWSSAGGLETQYF.

CDR3 sequence reads: CASGPLAGRYGYTF. For the CDR3, the DNA is TGTGCCAGCGGCCCCTTGGCGGGACGGTATGGCTACACCTTC. The genes are TRBV5-6 and TRBJ1-2, with TRBD1 as a possible D gene (5 bases). The CDR3 sequence is 14 residues long. V lost 7 bases, J lost 5 bases, and 18 bases lay in between. Looked up from germline, CDR1 is SGHDT and CDR2 is YYEEEE. Looking up the rest from reference TRBV5-6 and TRBJ1-2 gives the full variable domain: DAGVTQSPTHLIKTRGQQVTLRCSPKSGHDTVSWYQQALGQGPQFIFQYYEEEERQRGNFPDRFSGHQFPNYSSELNVNALLLGDSALYLCASGPLAGRYGYTFGSGTRLTVV.

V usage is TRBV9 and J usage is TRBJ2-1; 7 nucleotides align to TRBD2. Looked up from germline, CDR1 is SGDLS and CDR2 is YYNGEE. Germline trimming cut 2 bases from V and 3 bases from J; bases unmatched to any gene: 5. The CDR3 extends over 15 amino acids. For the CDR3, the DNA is TGTGCCAGCAGCGTTGGGGGACTACTCTACAATGAGCAGTTCTTC. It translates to CASSVGGLLYNEQFF.

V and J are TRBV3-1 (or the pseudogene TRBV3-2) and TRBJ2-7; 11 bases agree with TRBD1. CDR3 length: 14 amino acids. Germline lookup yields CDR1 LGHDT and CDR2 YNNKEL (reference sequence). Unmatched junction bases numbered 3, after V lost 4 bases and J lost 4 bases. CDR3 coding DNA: TGTGCCAGCAGCCCTCGGGACAGGGGGTACGAGCAGTACTTC. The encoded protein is CASSPRDRGYEQYF.

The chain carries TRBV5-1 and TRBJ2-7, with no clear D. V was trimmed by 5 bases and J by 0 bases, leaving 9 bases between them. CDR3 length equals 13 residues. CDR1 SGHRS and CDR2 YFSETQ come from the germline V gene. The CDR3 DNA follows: TGCGCCAGCAGACGGTCAAGCTCCTACGAGCAGTACTTC. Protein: CASRRSSSYEQYF.

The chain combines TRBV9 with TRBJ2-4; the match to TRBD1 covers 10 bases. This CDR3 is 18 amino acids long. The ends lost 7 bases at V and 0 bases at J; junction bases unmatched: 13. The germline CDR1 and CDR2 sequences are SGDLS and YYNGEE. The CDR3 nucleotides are TGTGCCAGCCCAAGCCAGGGACAGGGGCCTTTAGCCAAAAACATTCAGTACTTC. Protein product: CASPSQGQGPLAKNIQYF.

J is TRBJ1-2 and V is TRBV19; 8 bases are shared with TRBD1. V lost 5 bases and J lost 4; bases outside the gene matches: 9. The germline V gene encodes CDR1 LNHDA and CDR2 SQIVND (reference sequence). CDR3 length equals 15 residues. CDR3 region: CASSLTAGGFYGYTF. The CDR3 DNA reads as TGTGCCAGTAGTCTCACGGCAGGGGGCTTCTATGGCTACACCTTC. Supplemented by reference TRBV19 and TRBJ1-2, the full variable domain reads DGGITQSPKYLFRKEGQNVTLSCEQNLNHDAMYWYRQDPGQGLRLIYYSQIVNDFQKGDIAEGYSVSREKKESFPLTVTSAQKNPTAFYLCASSLTAGGFYGYTFGSGTRLTVV.

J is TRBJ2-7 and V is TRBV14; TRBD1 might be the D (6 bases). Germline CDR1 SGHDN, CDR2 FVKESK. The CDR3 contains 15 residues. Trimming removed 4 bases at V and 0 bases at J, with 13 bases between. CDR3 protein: CASSPRGTVSYEQYF. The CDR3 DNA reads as TGTGCCAGCAGCCCCAGGGGCACGGTCTCCTACGAGCAGTACTTC.

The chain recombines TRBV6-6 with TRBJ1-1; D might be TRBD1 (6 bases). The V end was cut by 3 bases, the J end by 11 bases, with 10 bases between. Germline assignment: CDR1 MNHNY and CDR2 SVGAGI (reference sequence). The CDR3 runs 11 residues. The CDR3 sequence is CASSYQGTAFF. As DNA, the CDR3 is TGTGCCAGCAGTTATCAGGGGACGGCTTTCTTT.